The following is a TCR beta chain sequence with its context. The data belong to a study of blood T cell repertoires in COVID-19. Turning to the study itself: Collection of acute and convalescent COVID-19 samples took place in the United States, Italy and Spain. T cells, B-cell-depleted T cells, or PBMCs provided the cDNA or gDNA that served as material.

Per the original methods: Researchers report that nucleated cell counts were estimated from reference gene primer amplification. Method: immunoSEQ multiplex PCR; TCRdb's copy keeps in-frame clones and lacks some. The V and J calls and clone size come from that table; D and trimming were worked out from the DNA. This repertoire shows roughly 120,000 clones, around 80% found once; its top ten account for about 2.5%. CDR3 length: 16 amino acids. Deletions cut 3 bases from V and 1 base from J, with 15 bases between. Germline loops: CDR1 SNHLY, CDR2 FYNNEI. The sequence was obtained from a man over 45 with acute or convalescent COVID-19. Material for sequencing was peripheral blood. The J gene is TRBJ1-1, the V gene TRBV2; tentatively, D is TRBD1 (5 bases). The CDR3 DNA is TGTGCCAGCAGTGAGTCGGGGGTGAGGGGGAACACTGAAGCTTTCTTT. It specifies CASSESGVRGNTEAFF.